Below, 9 T cell receptor beta chains from the same sample are listed, as sequenced in a study of response to subunit inactivated influenza vaccine. TCRdb itself ran the RT-PCR reads through MiXCR, one entry per CDR3 protein. The sample has hundreds of thousands of distinct CDR3 sequences, 6% to 9% seen once. The material sequenced was PBMCs from blood, taken less than 25 months after vaccination. The receptors here all came from a man aged 50-75 years who received an inactivated influenza vaccine.

This clonotype showed up many times. The J gene is TRBJ2-7, the V gene TRBV6-2 or TRBV6-3, with 9 positions matching TRBD2. The junction had 17 bases not matched to a gene; V was cut back by 6 bases and J by 2 bases. Germline loops: CDR1 MNHEY, CDR2 SVGEGT. The CDR3 runs to 18 residues. CDR3 DNA sequence: TGTGCCAGCAGCCCCATCCCTCCGGTAGCGGGAGCCCCCTACGAGCAGTACTTC. It is translated as CASSPIPPVAGAPYEQYF.

This clonotype was counted a few times. The chain employs TRBV4-3 and TRBJ2-7, with D possibly being TRBD1 (5 bases). V was clipped by 4 bases and J by 7 bases, with 14 bases between them. The CDR3 extends over 13 amino acids. Germline CDR1 reads LGHNA; CDR2 reads YSLEER. The chain's CDR3 is CASSRNRLGEQYF. CDR3 DNA: TGCGCCAGCAGCCGAAACAGGTTGGGAGAGCAGTACTTC.

The rearrangement joins TRBV14 to TRBJ2-7; TRBD2 aligns across 8 bases. V lost 1 base and J lost 1; bases outside the gene matches: 9. Germline lookup yields CDR1 SGHDN and CDR2 FVKESK. The CDR3 loop spans 17 amino acids. DNA for the CDR3: TGTGCCAGCAGCCAAGGTCGGCGGGGGGCGTATTCCTACGAGCAGTACTTC. It is translated as CASSQGRRGAYSYEQYF.

This clonotype was found many times. A junction end diverges from the germline sequence, so it may reflect a read error. V usage is TRBV7-7 and J usage is TRBJ2-5; TRBD2 agrees at 10 bases. Germline V gene lookup returns CDR1 SSHAT and CDR2 FNYEAQ (reference sequence). The CDR3 loop spans 14 amino acids. In DNA, the CDR3 is TGTGCTAGCAGCTTAGGACTAGCGGAAGAGACCCAGTACTTC. It codes for CASSLGLAEETQYF.

J is TRBJ2-1 and V is TRBV24-1; D possibly corresponds to TRBD2 (7 bases). Trimming cost V 1 base and J 8 bases, with 20 bases left between them. The CDR3 consists of 17 residues. In germline, CDR1 is KGHDR, CDR2 SFDVKD. In DNA, the CDR3 is TGTGCCACCAGTGATTTCACGGGACTAACCAGGGGAGATGAGCAGTTCTTC. This codes for CATSDFTGLTRGDEQFF.

This clonotype was counted between two and nine times. The V gene is TRBV6-5, the J gene TRBJ1-2; TRBD1 matches 7 bases. CDR1 and CDR2 from the germline V gene are MNHEY and SVGAGI. This CDR3 has 15 residues. Trimming at V came to 2 bases and at J to 2 bases, leaving 5 bases not matched to a gene. The CDR3 sequence is CASSYAPGGNYGYTF. Here the CDR3 DNA reads TGTGCCAGCAGTTACGCCCCAGGGGGAAACTATGGCTACACCTTC.

This clonotype turned up a few times. This rearrangement joins TRBV20-1 to TRBJ2-7, with 9 bases lining up with TRBD2. V lost 0 bases and J lost 4; bases outside the gene matches: 7. This CDR3 comprises 15 residues. CDR1 and CDR2 from the germline V gene are DFQATT and SNEGSKA (reference sequence). The CDR3 loop reads CSARETGTSPYEQYF. The DNA of the CDR3 is TGCAGTGCTAGAGAGACCGGGACTAGCCCTTACGAGCAGTACTTC.

The gene calls are TRBV24-1 and TRBJ2-2; TRBD1 might be the D (6 bases). Trimming shortened V by 4 bases and J by 4 bases, and 12 bases separated the two germline ends. The CDR3 loop spans 15 amino acids. CDR1 and CDR2 (germline): KGHDR, SFDVKD. The CDR3: CATSDHTRGTGELFF. CDR3 DNA: TGTGCCACCAGTGACCATACCAGGGGCACCGGGGAGCTGTTTTTT.

In its sample, this clonotype was seen a few times. V gene TRBV23-1 combines with J gene TRBJ2-7; either TRBD1 or TRBD2 may fit D (5 bases each). TRBV23-1 is identified as an open reading frame with a role that is uncertain. V dropped 3 bases and J dropped 6 bases, with 12 bases sitting between them. CDR3 length: 13 residues. In DNA form, the CDR3 reads TGCGCCAGCAGTCATCACGGGGCACTCGAGCAGTACTTC. Translating it yields CASSHHGALEQYF.